This TCR beta chain was identified in a study of T cells in Graves' hyperthyroidism and ophthalmopathy. At the level of the study: Upon initial diagnosis and before any treatment, peripheral blood was collected.

The study's findings and limits: Most expanded thyroid clonotypes above 0.001 recurred in blood. Ophthalmopathy, which appeared later, was predicted by the model a median roughly 6.5 months before onset.

The PBMCs were sourced from fresh peripheral blood (about 9.6 ml). Germline CDR1 and CDR2: SGHRS and YFSETQ. The CDR3 covers 14 residues. RNA transcripts provided the source from which TCR beta CDR3 regions were amplified. TCR CDR3 underwent first-round RT-PCR with the HTBI primer set. From the multiplex PCR reads, TCRdb called clonotypes with MiXCR, one entry per CDR3 protein. The sample contains hundreds of thousands of distinct CDR3 sequences, roughly 15% of which appear only once. Of note for this clonotype: Its antigen is unknown. The junction does not match germline at one end; this may be a read error.

This chain links TRBV5-1 with TRBJ1-5, with a possible D match to TRBD1 (5 bases). The clonotype comes from a man aged 18 to 29 with Graves' ophthalmopathy. Sequencing was done on a sample of blood. The CDR3 protein is CAGSPMDTNQPRHF. In DNA, the CDR3 is TGCGCCGGCAGCCCGATGGACACCAATCAGCCCCGGCATTTT.